The entry below gives a single TCR beta chain sequence along with its context. The method was immunoSEQ multiplex PCR; TCRdb's version includes in-frame clones alone and lacks a portion of them. The sample gives under 20,000 clones, approximately 84% of which show up once; approximately 9.3% is in the top ten. V shed 8 bases, J shed 8 bases, and the junction held 6 bases outside the gene matches. The CDR3 covers 12 residues. Germline V gene data show CDR1 as SGHTA and CDR2 as FQGTGA. This sample is drawn from a study of somatic mutations in cytotoxic T cells in rheumatoid arthritis. The source is an adult with rheumatoid arthritis. Sequences were obtained from CD8+ T cells sorted from blood. The V call is TRBV7-3, the J call TRBJ2-4; 7 nucleotides align to TRBD2. Written as DNA, the CDR3 is TGTGCCAGCGGGACGGGGGGAGACATTCAGTACTTC. Protein: CASGTGGDIQYF.